The 27 T cell receptor beta chains presented below share a single source sample, sequenced in a study of blood T cell repertoires in COVID-19. The table came from immunoSEQ multiplex PCR; TCRdb's copy has only in-frame clones and leaves some out. The top ten hold 1% to 1.5% of the sample, which has roughly 380,000 clones, roughly 86% seen once. Sequenced input: PBMCs or T cells enriched from blood (not recorded which). These receptors came from a man aged 25 to 45 who had recovered from COVID-19.

The DNA for the CDR3 is TGCGCCAGCAGCCAAGAACCGGGCCGGGGGAGCAATCAGCCCCAGCATTTT. Protein sequence: CASSQEPGRGSNQPQHF. The chain has TRBV4-1 and TRBJ1-5; D is possibly TRBD1 (5 bases). CDR1 is MGHRA and CDR2 is YSYEKL in the germline V gene. The CDR3 sequence is 17 residues long. With 0 bases removed from V and 1 base from J, the gap between germline ends came to 13 bases.

The chain carries TRBV6-6 and TRBJ2-7; tentatively, D is TRBD1 (6 bases). This CDR3 has 13 residues. Trimming left V 5 bases short and J 6 bases short, with 14 bases between. Germline loops: CDR1 MNHNY, CDR2 SVGAGI (reference sequence). The CDR3, as DNA: TGTGCCAGCAGTCTACTAACAGGGCCCGAGCAGTACTTC. Protein product: CASSLLTGPEQYF.

The chain employs TRBV7-2 and TRBJ1-1, with a weak D call TRBD1 (6 bases). Germline CDR1 SGHTA, CDR2 FQGNSA. Trimming took off 6 bases at V and 0 bases at J, with 26 bases between the two ends. CDR3 size: 19 residues. The CDR3 protein is CASSNDPASAQGMNTEAFF. CDR3 bases: TGTGCCAGCAGTAACGATCCCGCCAGTGCTCAGGGGATGAACACTGAAGCTTTCTTT.

V usage is TRBV24-1 and J usage is TRBJ1-2; weak D call: TRBD1 (6 bases). V lost 3 bases and J lost 5, with 12 bases in between. Germline values: CDR1 KGHDR, CDR2 SFDVKD. The CDR3 loop spans 14 amino acids. The CDR3 DNA reads as TGTGCCACCAGTGATGCTGGGACATCGTATGGCTACACCTTC. This gives the protein CATSDAGTSYGYTF.

V gene TRBV11-2 combines with J gene TRBJ1-2; D is ambiguous. CDR3 length equals 15 residues. Germline loops: CDR1 SGHAT, CDR2 FQNNGV. Trimming cost V 1 base and J 3 bases, with 12 bases left between them. The CDR3 DNA sequence: TGTGCCAGCAGCTTAGGCGGCCGGAGCTACTATGGCTACACCTTC. It translates to CASSLGGRSYYGYTF.

V and J are TRBV19 and TRBJ1-3, with D unclear. This CDR3 has 16 residues. V was pared by 5 bases and J by 4 bases, with 18 bases between. Looked up from germline, CDR1 is LNHDA and CDR2 is SQIVND (reference sequence). As DNA, the CDR3 is TGTGCCAGTAGTCCCCATTTGGGCGCCTCAGGAAACACCATATATTTT. It is translated as CASSPHLGASGNTIYF. The variable domain in full, completed from reference TRBV19 and TRBJ1-3, reads DGGITQSPKYLFRKEGQNVTLSCEQNLNHDAMYWYRQDPGQGLRLIYYSQIVNDFQKGDIAEGYSVSREKKESFPLTVTSAQKNPTAFYLCASSPHLGASGNTIYFGEGSWLTVV.

This clone was seen only a few times. The CDR3: CASSRTVPYEQYF. The CDR3 bases are TGTGCCAGCAGTAGGACTGTTCCCTACGAGCAGTACTTC. The V call is TRBV6-5, the J call TRBJ2-7, with D perhaps TRBD2 (5 bases). Germline V gene lookup returns CDR1 MNHEY and CDR2 SVGAGI. Trimming took 5 bases from V and 2 from J, leaving 10 bases between them. This CDR3 is 13 amino acids long.

To note about this clone: Different DNA sequences within this sample yield the same CDR3. CDR3 DNA: TGTGCCAGCAGCTCAGGACAGGGAAACTATGGCTACACCTTC. Residues: CASSSGQGNYGYTF. This sequence joins TRBV7-9 and TRBJ1-2; TRBD1 aligns across 8 bases. CDR1 and CDR2 from the germline V gene are SEHNR and FQNEAQ (reference sequence). With 4 bases clipped from V and 2 bases from J, the junction kept 3 bases outside the gene matches. This CDR3 has 14 residues. Combining the CDR3 with reference TRBV7-9 and TRBJ1-2 gives the whole variable domain DTGVSQNPRHKITKRGQNVTFRCDPISEHNRLYWYRQTLGQGPEFLTYFQNEAQLEKSRLLSDRFSAERPKGSFSTLEIQRTEQGDSAMYLCASSSGQGNYGYTFGSGTRLTVV.

This clone was detected a few times. V gene TRBV30 combines with J gene TRBJ1-4, with D maybe TRBD1 (6 bases). The germline CDR1 and CDR2 sequences are GTSNPN and SVGIG (reference sequence). CDR3 length: 15 residues. V lost 4 bases to trimming and J lost 2 bases, with 14 bases between them. The CDR3 sequence is CAWILRGGTNEKLFF. In DNA form, the CDR3 reads TGTGCCTGGATATTAAGGGGGGGCACTAATGAAAAACTGTTTTTT.

The J gene is TRBJ2-2, the V gene TRBV30, with D perhaps matching TRBD2 (5 bases). The CDR3 length is 14 residues. Trimming shortened V by 0 bases and J by 5 bases, and 10 bases separated the two germline ends. Looked up from germline, CDR1 is GTSNPN and CDR2 is SVGIG (reference sequence). The CDR3 sequence is CAWSVLGLTGELFF. The CDR3 DNA is TGTGCCTGGAGTGTACTAGGACTTACCGGGGAGCTGTTTTTT.

The genes are TRBV11-2 and TRBJ1-6; weak D call: TRBD1 (6 bases). This CDR3 spans 16 amino acids. The V gene lost 0 bases and the J gene lost 8 bases, with 14 bases spanning the gap. CDR1 is SGHAT and CDR2 is FQNNGV in the germline V gene. The chain's CDR3 is CASSLDWAGAYSPLHF. The DNA of the CDR3 is TGTGCCAGCAGCTTAGATTGGGCGGGGGCTTATTCACCCCTCCACTTT.

V is TRBV30 and J is TRBJ2-7, with a weak D call TRBD1 (6 bases). Germline V gene data show CDR1 as GTSNPN and CDR2 as SVGIG (reference sequence). V dropped 3 bases and J dropped 6 bases, with 12 bases sitting between them. This CDR3 contains 12 residues. The CDR3 is CAWRREGGEQYF. The CDR3 bases are TGTGCCTGGAGACGGGAAGGGGGCGAGCAGTACTTC.

The chain has TRBV7-9 and TRBJ2-5; the D gene is possibly TRBD1 (6 bases). Germline V gene data show CDR1 as SEHNR and CDR2 as FQNEAQ (reference sequence). V lost 2 bases, J lost 2 bases, and 9 bases lay in between. The CDR3 totals 14 residues. The chain's CDR3 is CASSLIRGQETQYF. The CDR3 DNA is TGTGCCAGCAGCTTAATCAGGGGACAAGAGACCCAGTACTTC.

V and J are TRBV4-2 and TRBJ2-7; 8 bases fit TRBD2. The CDR3 totals 16 residues. Germline V gene lookup returns CDR1 LGHNA and CDR2 YNFKEQ. V shed 0 bases and J 2 bases; nucleotides not matched to a gene: 6. The CDR3 sequence: CASSQESGRGAYEQYF. The CDR3 nucleotides are TGTGCCAGCAGCCAAGAATCGGGGCGGGGGGCCTACGAGCAGTACTTC.

V usage is TRBV30 and J usage is TRBJ1-5; maybe TRBD1 (6 bases). Trimming stripped 7 bases from V and 0 bases from J, with 13 bases between. CDR3 size: 14 residues. Germline V lookup: CDR1 GTSNPN, CDR2 SVGIG (reference sequence). Here the CDR3 reads CASGQHFSNQPQHF. The CDR3 DNA is TGTGCCTCCGGACAGCACTTTAGCAATCAGCCCCAGCATTTT.

The V gene is TRBV9, the J gene TRBJ2-2; 10 nucleotides agree with TRBD1. The CDR3 has 19 residues. Germline CDR1 reads SGDLS; CDR2 reads YYNGEE. V gave up 1 base and J gave up 3 bases; unmatched junction bases: 12. The CDR3 DNA sequence: TGTGCCAGCAGCGTATACAGCTTAGGACAGGGGGGCGACACCGGGGAGCTGTTTTTT. Translating it yields CASSVYSLGQGGDTGELFF.

This rearrangement joins TRBV19 to TRBJ1-1; D remains unclear. V was pared by 5 bases and J by 4 bases, with 14 bases between. The CDR3 totals 14 residues. From germline, CDR1 is LNHDA and CDR2 SQIVND (reference sequence). The CDR3 here is CASSPHLSGTEAFF. The CDR3 DNA reads TGTGCCAGTAGTCCCCATCTGAGTGGCACTGAAGCTTTCTTT.

The chain has TRBV19 and TRBJ2-5; D perhaps matches TRBD1 (5 bases). From germline, CDR1 is LNHDA and CDR2 SQIVND (reference sequence). The CDR3 sequence is 13 residues long. The V end was cut by 5 bases, the J end by 5 bases, with 12 bases between. The chain's CDR3 is CASSDQGGETQYF. In nucleotides, the CDR3 is TGTGCCAGTAGTGACCAGGGCGGTGAGACCCAGTACTTC.

The CDR3 protein is CATRTGLGGYTF. In DNA form, the CDR3 reads TGTGCCACCAGGACAGGGTTGGGAGGCTACACCTTC. The rearrangement links TRBV6-5 to TRBJ1-2; TRBD1 aligns across 8 bases. Germline-derived CDR1 and CDR2 are MNHEY and SVGAGI. The V and J ends lost 10 bases and 8 bases, in that order; junction bases with no gene match: 9. The CDR3 has 12 amino acids.

This rearrangement joins TRBV6-5 to TRBJ1-4; 7 bases agree with TRBD1. J gave up 7 bases and V 6 bases, and 11 bases lay outside the gene matches. Germline V gene data show CDR1 as MNHEY and CDR2 as SVGAGI. The CDR3 is 15 residues long. The CDR3 region is CASSPRQGQVEKLFF. Written as DNA, the CDR3 is TGTGCCAGCAGCCCCCGACAGGGACAAGTTGAAAAACTGTTTTTT.

The chain has TRBV18 and TRBJ1-5; D remains unclear. Trimming took off 5 bases at V and 5 bases at J, with 10 bases between the two ends. The CDR3 contains 13 residues. The germline CDR1 and CDR2 sequences are KGHSH and LQKENI. CDR3 bases: TGTGCCAGCTCATCTACTCCGGATCAGCCCCAGCATTTT. It codes for CASSSTPDQPQHF. The variable domain in full, completed from reference TRBV18 and TRBJ1-5, reads NAGVMQNPRHLVRRRGQEARLRCSPMKGHSHVYWYRQLPEEGLKFMVYLQKENIIDESGMPKERFSAEFPKEGPSILRIQQVVRGDSAAYFCASSSTPDQPQHFGDGTRLSIL.

The V and J genes are TRBV14 and TRBJ2-3, with a tentative D call TRBD2 (6 bases). The CDR3 length is 15 residues. Germline loops: CDR1 SGHDN, CDR2 FVKESK. V shed 6 bases and J shed 6 bases, with 19 bases lying between them. CDR3 DNA: TGTGCCAGCAGTCGACTAGTCGGGGCCTTCGATACGCAGTATTTT. Amino acid sequence: CASSRLVGAFDTQYF.

The chain is built from TRBV27 and TRBJ2-2, with 7 positions matching TRBD1. The junction had 5 bases not matched to a gene; V was cut back by 6 bases and J by 1 base. The CDR3 has 15 amino acids. CDR1 MNHEY and CDR2 SMNVEV come from the germline V gene (reference sequence). The CDR3 DNA is TGTGCCAGCAGCGACCGGGACAGGAACACCGGGGAGCTGTTTTTT. It yields the protein CASSDRDRNTGELFF.

The V and J genes are TRBV6-1 and TRBJ1-1; 7 positions agree with TRBD1. The CDR3 length is 14 residues. Trimming at V came to 5 bases and at J to 3 bases, leaving 6 bases not matched to a gene. CDR1 and CDR2 from the germline V gene are MNHNS and SASEGT. The CDR3 here is CASSKGQTDTEAFF. The CDR3 coding sequence is TGTGCCAGCAGTAAGGGACAGACCGACACTGAAGCTTTCTTT.

CDR3 protein: CASSEVGRSQPQHF. DNA of the CDR3: TGTGCCAGCAGTGAAGTCGGGAGGAGCCAGCCCCAGCATTTT. The chain recombines TRBV6-1 with TRBJ1-5, with D unresolved. Germline V gene lookup returns CDR1 MNHNS and CDR2 SASEGT. CDR3 size: 14 residues. The V gene lost 1 base and the J gene lost 7 bases, with 11 bases spanning the gap.

The CDR3, as DNA: TGTGCCAGCAGCTTAGCGGGGGATAGCTACGAGCAGTACTTC. Protein sequence: CASSLAGDSYEQYF. The rearrangement joins TRBV13 to TRBJ2-7; a weak D match, TRBD2 (6 bases). Germline values: CDR1 PRHDT, CDR2 FYEKMQ (reference sequence). The CDR3 consists of 14 residues. V was clipped by 1 base and J by 3 bases, with 10 bases between them.

The chain is built from TRBV19 and TRBJ2-7; 8 positions match TRBD1. The CDR3 sequence is 13 residues long. V dropped 8 bases and J dropped 4; count of bases not matched to a gene: 7. From germline, CDR1 is LNHDA and CDR2 SQIVND (reference sequence). CDR3 nucleotides: TGTGCCAGTTGCGACCGACAGGGGTACGAGCAGTACTTC. It codes for CASCDRQGYEQYF.